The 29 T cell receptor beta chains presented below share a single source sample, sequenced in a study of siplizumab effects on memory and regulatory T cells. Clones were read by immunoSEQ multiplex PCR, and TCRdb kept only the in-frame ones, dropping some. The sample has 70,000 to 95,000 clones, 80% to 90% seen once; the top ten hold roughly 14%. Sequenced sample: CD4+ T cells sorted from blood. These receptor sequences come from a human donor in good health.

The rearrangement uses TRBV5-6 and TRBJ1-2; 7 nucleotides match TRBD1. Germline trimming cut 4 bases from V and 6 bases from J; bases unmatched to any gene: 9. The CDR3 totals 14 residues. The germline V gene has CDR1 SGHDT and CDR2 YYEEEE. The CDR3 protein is CASSTPGTVDGYTF. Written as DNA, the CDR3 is TGTGCCAGCAGCACCCCCGGGACAGTTGATGGCTACACCTTC.

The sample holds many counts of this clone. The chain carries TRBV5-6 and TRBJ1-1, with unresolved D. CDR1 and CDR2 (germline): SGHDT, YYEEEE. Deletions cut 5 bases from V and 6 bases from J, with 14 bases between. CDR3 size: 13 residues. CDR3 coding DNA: TGTGCCAGCAGTCAAGTCAGCTCGGCTGAAGCTTTCTTT. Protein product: CASSQVSSAEAFF.

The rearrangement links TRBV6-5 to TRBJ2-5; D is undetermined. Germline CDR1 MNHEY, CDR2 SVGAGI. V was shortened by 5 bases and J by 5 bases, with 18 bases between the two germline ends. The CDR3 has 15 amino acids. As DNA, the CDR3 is TGTGCCAGCAGTAACCTGGGAATGCGTAGGGAGACCCAGTACTTC. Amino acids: CASSNLGMRRETQYF.

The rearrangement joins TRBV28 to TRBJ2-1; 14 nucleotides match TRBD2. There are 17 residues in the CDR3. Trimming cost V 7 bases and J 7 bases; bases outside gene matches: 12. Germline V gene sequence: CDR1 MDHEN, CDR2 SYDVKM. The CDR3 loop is CASIGTSGSLVVNEQFF. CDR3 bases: TGTGCCAGCATCGGGACTAGCGGGAGTCTAGTCGTAAATGAGCAGTTCTTC. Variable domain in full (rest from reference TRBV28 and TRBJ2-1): DVKVTQSSRYLVKRTGEKVFLECVQDMDHENMFWYRQDPGLGLRLIYFSYDVKMKEKGDIPEGYSVSREKKERFSLILESASTNQTSMYLCASIGTSGSLVVNEQFFGPGTRLTVL.

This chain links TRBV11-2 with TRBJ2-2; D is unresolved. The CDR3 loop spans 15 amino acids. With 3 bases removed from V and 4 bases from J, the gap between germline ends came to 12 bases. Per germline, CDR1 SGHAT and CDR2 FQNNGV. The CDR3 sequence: CASSFSQKVTGELFF. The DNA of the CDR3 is TGTGCCAGCAGCTTTAGCCAGAAAGTCACCGGGGAGCTGTTTTTT.

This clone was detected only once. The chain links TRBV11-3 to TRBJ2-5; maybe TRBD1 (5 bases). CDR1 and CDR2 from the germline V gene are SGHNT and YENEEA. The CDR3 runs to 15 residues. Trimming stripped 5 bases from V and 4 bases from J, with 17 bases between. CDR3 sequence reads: CASSPTWQGGETQYF. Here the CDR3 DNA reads TGTGCCAGCAGCCCCACATGGCAGGGTGGAGAGACCCAGTACTTC.

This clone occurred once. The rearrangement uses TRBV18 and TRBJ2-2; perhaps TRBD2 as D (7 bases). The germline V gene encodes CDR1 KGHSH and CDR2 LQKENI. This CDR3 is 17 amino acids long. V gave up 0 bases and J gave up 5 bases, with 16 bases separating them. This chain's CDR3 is CASSPPSRGAGTGELFF. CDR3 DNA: TGTGCCAGCTCACCACCGAGTCGGGGGGCCGGGACCGGGGAGCTGTTTTTT.

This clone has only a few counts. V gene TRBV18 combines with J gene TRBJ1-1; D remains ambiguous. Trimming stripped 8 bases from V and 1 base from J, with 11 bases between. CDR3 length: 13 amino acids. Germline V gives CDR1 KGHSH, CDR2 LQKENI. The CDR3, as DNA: TGTGCCAGCCGGTCGACGGGGAACACTGAAGCTTTCTTT. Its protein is CASRSTGNTEAFF.

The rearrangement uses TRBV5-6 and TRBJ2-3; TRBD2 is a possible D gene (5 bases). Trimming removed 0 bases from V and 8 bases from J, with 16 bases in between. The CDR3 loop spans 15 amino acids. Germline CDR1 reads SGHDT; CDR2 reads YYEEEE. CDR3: CASSLGLAQLGTQYF. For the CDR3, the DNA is TGTGCCAGCAGCTTGGGGCTAGCCCAGCTAGGTACGCAGTATTTT.

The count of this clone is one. Written as DNA, the CDR3 is TGTGCCAGCTCACCACTGGCTAGCGGGAGCTCCTACGAGCAGTACTTC. Its protein product is CASSPLASGSSYEQYF. This chain connects TRBV18 to TRBJ2-7, with 10 bases lining up with TRBD2. Germline V lookup: CDR1 KGHSH, CDR2 LQKENI. The CDR3 covers 16 residues. Trimming cost V 1 base and J 0 bases; bases outside gene matches: 3.

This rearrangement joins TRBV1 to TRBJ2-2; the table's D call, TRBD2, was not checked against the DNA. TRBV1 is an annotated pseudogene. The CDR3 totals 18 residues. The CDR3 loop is CTSSPTLQRDRGTGELFF. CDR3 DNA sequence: TGCACCAGCAGCCCTACCTTACAGCGGGACCGGGGCACCGGGGAGCTGTTTTTT.

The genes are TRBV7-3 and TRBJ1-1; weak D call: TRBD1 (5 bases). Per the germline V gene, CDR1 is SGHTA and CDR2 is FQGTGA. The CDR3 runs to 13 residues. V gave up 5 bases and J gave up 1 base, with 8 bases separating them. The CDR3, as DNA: TGTGCCAGCAGCCAAGGGGCGAACACTGAAGCTTTCTTT. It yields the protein CASSQGANTEAFF. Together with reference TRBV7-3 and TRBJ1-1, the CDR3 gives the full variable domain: GAGVSQTPSNKVTEKGKYVELRCDPISGHTALYWYRQSLGQGPEFLIYFQGTGAADDSGLPNDRFFAVRPEGSVSTLKIQRTERGDSAVYLCASSQGANTEAFFGQGTRLTVV.

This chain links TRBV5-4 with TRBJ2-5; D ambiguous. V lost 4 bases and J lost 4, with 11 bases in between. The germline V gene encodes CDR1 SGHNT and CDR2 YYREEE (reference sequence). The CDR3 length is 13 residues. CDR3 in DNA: TGTGCCAGCAGCCGAGCTGAGAGAGAGACCCAGTACTTC. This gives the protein CASSRAERETQYF.

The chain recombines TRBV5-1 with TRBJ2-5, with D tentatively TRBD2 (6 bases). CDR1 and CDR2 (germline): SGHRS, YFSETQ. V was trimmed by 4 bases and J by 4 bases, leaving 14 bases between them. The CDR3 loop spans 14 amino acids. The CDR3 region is CASSPGGAGETQYF. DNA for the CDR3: TGCGCCAGCAGCCCAGGCGGGGCGGGAGAGACCCAGTACTTC.

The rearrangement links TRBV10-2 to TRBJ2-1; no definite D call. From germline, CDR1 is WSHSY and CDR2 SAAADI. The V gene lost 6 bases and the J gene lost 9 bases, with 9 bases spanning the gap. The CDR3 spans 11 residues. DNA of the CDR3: TGCGCCAGCAGGGTACGCGGTGAGCAGTTCTTC. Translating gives CASRVRGEQFF.

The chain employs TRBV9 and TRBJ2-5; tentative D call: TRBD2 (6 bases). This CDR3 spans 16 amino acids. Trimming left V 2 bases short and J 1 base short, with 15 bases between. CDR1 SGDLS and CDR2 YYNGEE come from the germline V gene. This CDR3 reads CASSVSASAIQETQYF. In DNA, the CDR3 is TGTGCCAGCAGCGTTAGCGCTAGCGCTATCCAAGAGACCCAGTACTTC.

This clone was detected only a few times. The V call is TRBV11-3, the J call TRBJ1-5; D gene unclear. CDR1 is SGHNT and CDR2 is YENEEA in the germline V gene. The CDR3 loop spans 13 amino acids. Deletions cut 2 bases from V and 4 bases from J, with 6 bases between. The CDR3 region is CASSLMANQPQHF. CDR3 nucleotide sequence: TGTGCCAGCAGCTTAATGGCAAATCAGCCCCAGCATTTT. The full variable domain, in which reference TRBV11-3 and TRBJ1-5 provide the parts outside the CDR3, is EAGVVQSPRYKIIEKKQPVAFWCNPISGHNTLYWYLQNLGQGPELLIRYENEEAVDDSQLPKDRFSAERLKGVDSTLKIQPAELGDSAVYLCASSLMANQPQHFGDGTRLSIL.

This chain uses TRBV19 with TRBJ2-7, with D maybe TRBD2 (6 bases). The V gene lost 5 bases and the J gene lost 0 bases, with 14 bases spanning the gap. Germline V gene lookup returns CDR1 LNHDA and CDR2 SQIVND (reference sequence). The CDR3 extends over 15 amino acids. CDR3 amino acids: CASSPRDSHSYEQYF. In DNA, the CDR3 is TGTGCCAGTAGTCCTAGGGACTCCCACTCCTACGAGCAGTACTTC.

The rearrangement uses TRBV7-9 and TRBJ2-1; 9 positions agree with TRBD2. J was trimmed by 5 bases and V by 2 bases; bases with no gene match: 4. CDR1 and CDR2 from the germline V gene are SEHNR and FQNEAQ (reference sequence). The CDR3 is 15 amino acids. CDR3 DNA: TGTGCCAGCAGCTTAAGGCTAGCGGGGAACAATGAGCAGTTCTTC. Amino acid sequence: CASSLRLAGNNEQFF.

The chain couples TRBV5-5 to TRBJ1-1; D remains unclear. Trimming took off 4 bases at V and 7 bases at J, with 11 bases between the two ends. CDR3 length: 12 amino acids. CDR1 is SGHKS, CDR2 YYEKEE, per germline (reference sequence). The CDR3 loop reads CASSAVLLEAFF. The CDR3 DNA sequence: TGTGCCAGCAGCGCGGTTCTTCTTGAAGCTTTCTTT.

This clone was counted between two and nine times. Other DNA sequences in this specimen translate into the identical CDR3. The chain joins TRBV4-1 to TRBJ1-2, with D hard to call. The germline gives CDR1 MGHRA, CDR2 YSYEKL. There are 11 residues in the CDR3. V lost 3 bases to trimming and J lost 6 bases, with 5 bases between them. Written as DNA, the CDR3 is TGCGCCAGCAGCCAGGCTAATGGCTACACCTTC. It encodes CASSQANGYTF.

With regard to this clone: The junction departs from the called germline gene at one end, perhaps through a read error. This CDR3 is CASSLLPSPRETQYF. CDR3 nucleotides: TGTGCTAGCAGCTTACTTCCCAGCCCCAGGGAGACCCAGTACTTC. The V gene is TRBV7-7, the J gene TRBJ2-5; D not resolved. Germline values: CDR1 SSHAT, CDR2 FNYEAQ (reference sequence). CDR3 length: 15 amino acids.

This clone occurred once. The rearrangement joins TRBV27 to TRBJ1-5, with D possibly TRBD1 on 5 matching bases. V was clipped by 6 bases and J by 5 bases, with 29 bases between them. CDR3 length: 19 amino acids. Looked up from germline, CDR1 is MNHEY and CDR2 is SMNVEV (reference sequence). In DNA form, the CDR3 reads TGTGCCAGCAGCTACCACGCCCCAGGGTTAGGGTCCCCCGATCAGCCCCAGCATTTT. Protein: CASSYHAPGLGSPDQPQHF.

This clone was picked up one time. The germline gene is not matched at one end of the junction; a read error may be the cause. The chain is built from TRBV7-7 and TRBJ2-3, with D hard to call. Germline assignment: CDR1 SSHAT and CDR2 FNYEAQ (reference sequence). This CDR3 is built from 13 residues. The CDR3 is CASSSTPTDTQYF. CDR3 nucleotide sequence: TGTGCTAGCAGCTCGACTCCCACAGATACGCAGTATTTT.

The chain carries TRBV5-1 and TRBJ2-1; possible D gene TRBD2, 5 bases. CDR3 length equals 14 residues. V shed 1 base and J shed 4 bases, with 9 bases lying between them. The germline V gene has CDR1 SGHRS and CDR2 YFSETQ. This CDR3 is CASSLRGAYNEQFF. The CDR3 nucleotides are TGCGCCAGCAGCTTGCGGGGTGCTTACAATGAGCAGTTCTTC.

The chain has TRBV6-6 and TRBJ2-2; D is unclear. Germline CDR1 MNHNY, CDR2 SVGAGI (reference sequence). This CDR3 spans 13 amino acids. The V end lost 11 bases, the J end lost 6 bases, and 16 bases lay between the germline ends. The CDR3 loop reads CAESAEFPGELFF. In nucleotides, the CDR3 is TGTGCCGAAAGCGCGGAGTTTCCCGGGGAGCTGTTTTTT.

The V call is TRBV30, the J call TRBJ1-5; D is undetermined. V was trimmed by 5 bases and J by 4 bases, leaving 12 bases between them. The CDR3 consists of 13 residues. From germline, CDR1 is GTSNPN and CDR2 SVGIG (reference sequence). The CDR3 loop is CAWGGRTNQPQHF. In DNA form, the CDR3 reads TGTGCCTGGGGTGGGAGGACGAATCAGCCCCAGCATTTT.

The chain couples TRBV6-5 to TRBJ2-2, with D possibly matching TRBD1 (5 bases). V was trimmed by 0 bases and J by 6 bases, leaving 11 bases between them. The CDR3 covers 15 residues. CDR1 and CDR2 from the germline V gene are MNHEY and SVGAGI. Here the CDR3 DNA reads TGTGCCAGCAGTTACTCATTACTGGGGCCCGGGGAGCTGTTTTTT. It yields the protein CASSYSLLGPGELFF.

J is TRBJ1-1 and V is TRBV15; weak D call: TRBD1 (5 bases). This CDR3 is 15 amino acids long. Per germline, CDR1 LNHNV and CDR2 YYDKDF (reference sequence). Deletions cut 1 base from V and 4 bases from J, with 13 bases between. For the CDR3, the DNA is TGTGCCACCAGCAGAGTCCGGGGCTGGGGCACTGAAGCTTTCTTT. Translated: CATSRVRGWGTEAFF.